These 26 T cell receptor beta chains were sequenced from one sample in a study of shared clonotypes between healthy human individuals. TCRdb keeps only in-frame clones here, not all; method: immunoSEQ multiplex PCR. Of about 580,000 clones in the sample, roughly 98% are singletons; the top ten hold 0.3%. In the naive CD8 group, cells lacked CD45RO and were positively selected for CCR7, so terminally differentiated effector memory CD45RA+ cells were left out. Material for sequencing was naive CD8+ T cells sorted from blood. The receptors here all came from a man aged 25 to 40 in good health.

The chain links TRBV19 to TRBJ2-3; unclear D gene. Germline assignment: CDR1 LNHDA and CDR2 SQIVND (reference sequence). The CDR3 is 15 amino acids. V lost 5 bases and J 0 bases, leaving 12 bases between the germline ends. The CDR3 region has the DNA TGTGCCAGTAGTTCCCTCCCGCGGAGCACAGATACGCAGTATTTT. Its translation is CASSSLPRSTDTQYF.

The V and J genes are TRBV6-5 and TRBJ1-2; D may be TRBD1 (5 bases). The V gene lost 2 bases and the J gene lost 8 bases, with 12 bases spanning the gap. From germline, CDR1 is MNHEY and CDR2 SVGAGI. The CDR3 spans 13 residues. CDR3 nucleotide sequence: TGTGCCAGCAGTTACGGGGGTACGGAGGGCTACACCTTC. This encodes CASSYGGTEGYTF.

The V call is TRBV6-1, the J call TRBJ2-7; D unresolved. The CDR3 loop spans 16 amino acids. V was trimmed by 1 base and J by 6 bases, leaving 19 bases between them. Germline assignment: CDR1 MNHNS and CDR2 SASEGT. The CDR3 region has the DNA TGTGCCAGCAGTGAAGTGGGTTGGGCCTCCGTTTCCGAGCAGTACTTC. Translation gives CASSEVGWASVSEQYF.

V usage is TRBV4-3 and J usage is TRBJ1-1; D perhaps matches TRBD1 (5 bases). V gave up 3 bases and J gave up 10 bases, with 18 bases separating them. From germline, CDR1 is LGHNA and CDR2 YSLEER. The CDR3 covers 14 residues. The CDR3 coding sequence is TGCGCCAGCAGCCACAGAAACGGGGGGTTGGGAGCTTTCTTT. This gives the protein CASSHRNGGLGAFF.

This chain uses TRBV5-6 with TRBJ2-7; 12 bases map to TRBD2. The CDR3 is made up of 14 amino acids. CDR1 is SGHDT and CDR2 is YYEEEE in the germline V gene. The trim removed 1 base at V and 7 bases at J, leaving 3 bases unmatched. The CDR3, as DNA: TGTGCCAGCAGCTTGTCGGGACTAGCGGGTGAGCAGTACTTC. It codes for CASSLSGLAGEQYF.

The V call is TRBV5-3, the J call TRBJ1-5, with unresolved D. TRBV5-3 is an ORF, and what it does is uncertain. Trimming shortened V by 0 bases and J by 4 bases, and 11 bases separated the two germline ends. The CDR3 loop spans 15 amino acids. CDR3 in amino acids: CARSLGMGGNQPQHF. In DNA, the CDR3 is TGTGCCAGAAGCTTGGGGATGGGCGGAAATCAGCCCCAGCATTTT.

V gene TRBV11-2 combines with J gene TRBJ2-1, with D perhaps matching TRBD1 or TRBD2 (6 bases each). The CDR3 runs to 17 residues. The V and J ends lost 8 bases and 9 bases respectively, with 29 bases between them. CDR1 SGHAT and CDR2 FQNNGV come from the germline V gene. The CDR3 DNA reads TGTGCCAGCTTCTCTCCGGTTCCGGGACGAGGAGGGGGTGAGCAGTTCTTC. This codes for CASFSPVPGRGGGEQFF.

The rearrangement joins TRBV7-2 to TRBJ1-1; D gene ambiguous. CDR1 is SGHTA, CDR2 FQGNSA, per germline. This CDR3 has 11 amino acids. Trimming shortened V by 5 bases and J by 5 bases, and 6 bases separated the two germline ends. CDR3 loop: CASSPRTEAFF. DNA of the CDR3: TGTGCCAGCAGCCCCCGGACTGAAGCTTTCTTT.

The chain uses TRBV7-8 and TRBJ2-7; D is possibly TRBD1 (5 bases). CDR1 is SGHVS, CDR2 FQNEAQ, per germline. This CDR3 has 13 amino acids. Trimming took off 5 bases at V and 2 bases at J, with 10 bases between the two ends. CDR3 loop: CASSQGSPYEQYF. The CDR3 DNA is TGTGCCAGCAGCCAGGGCAGTCCCTACGAGCAGTACTTC.

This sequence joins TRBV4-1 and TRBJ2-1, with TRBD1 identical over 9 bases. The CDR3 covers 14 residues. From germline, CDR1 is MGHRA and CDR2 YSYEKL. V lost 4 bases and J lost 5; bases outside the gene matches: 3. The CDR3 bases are TGCGCCAGCAGCCCCCGGGACAGGGACAATGAGCAGTTCTTC. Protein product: CASSPRDRDNEQFF.

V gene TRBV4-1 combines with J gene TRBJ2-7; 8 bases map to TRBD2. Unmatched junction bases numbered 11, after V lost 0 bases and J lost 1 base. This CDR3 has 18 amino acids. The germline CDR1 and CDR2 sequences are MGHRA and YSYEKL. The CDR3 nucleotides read TGCGCCAGCAGCCAAGAGCCCGAACGAGTAGCGGGGTCCTACGAGCAGTACTTC. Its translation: CASSQEPERVAGSYEQYF.

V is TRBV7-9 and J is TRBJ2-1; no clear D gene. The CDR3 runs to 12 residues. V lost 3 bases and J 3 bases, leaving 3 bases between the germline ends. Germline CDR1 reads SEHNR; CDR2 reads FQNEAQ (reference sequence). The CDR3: CASSLVYNEQFF. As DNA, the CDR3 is TGTGCCAGCAGCTTGGTCTACAATGAGCAGTTCTTC.

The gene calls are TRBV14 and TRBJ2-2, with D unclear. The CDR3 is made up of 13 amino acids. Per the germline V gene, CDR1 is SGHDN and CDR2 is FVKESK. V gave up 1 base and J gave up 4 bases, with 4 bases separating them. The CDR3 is CASSQVITGELFF. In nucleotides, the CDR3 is TGTGCCAGCAGCCAAGTCATCACCGGGGAGCTGTTTTTT.

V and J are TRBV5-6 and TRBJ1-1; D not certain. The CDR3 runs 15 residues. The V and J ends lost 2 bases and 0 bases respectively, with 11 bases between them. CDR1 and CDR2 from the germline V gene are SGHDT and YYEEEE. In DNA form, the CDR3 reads TGTGCCAGCAGCTTCAAGCTGACTCTGAACACTGAAGCTTTCTTT. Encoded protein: CASSFKLTLNTEAFF. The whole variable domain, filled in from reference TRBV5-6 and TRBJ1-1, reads DAGVTQSPTHLIKTRGQQVTLRCSPKSGHDTVSWYQQALGQGPQFIFQYYEEEERQRGNFPDRFSGHQFPNYSSELNVNALLLGDSALYLCASSFKLTLNTEAFFGQGTRLTVV.

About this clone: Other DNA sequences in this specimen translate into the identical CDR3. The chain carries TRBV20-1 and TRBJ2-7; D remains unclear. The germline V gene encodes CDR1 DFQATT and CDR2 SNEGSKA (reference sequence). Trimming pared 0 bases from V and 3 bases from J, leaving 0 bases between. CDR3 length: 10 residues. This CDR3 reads CSARDYEQYF. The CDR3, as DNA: TGCAGTGCTAGAGACTACGAGCAGTACTTC.

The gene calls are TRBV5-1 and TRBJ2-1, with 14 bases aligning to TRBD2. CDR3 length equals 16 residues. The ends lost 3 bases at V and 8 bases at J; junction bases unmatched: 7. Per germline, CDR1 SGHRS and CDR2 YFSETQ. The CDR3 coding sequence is TGCGCCAGCAGCTCCGGGACTAGCGGGAGAAGCGATGAGCAGTTCTTC. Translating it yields CASSSGTSGRSDEQFF.

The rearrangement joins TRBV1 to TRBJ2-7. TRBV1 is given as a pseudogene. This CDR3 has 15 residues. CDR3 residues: CILVPRKGFIHEQYF. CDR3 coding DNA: TGCATCCTCGTACCTCGGAAAGGATTTATCCACGAGCAGTACTTC.

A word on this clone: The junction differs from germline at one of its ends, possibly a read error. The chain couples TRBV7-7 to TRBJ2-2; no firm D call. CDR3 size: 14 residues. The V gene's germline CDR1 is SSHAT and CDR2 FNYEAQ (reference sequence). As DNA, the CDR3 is TGTGCTAGCAGCCCAGAGAACCTACCCGGGGAGCTGTTTTTT. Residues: CASSPENLPGELFF.

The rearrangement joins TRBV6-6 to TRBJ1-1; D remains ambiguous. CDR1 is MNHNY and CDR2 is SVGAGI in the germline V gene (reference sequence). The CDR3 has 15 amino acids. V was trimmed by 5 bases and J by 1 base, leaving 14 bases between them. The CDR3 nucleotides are TGTGCCAGCAGTCAAAACACGGCTGAGAACACTGAAGCTTTCTTT. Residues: CASSQNTAENTEAFF.

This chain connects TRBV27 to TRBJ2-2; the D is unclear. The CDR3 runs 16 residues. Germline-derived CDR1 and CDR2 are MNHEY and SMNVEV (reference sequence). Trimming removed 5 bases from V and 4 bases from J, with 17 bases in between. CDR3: CASSPTWPPGTGELFF. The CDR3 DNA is TGTGCCAGCAGTCCCACTTGGCCACCCGGCACCGGGGAGCTGTTTTTT.

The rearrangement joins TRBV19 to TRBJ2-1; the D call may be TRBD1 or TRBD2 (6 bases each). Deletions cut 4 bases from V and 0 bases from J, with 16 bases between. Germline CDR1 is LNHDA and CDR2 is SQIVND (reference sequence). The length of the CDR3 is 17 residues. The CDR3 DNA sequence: TGTGCCAGTAGTACCCGTTCAGGGGAGGCCTCCTACAATGAGCAGTTCTTC. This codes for CASSTRSGEASYNEQFF.

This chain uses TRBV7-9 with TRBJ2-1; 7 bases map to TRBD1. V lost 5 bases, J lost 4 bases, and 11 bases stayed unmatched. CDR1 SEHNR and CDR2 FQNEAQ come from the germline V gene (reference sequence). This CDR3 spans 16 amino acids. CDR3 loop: CASSPWAGTDYNEQFF. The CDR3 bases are TGTGCCAGCAGCCCATGGGCCGGGACAGATTACAATGAGCAGTTCTTC.

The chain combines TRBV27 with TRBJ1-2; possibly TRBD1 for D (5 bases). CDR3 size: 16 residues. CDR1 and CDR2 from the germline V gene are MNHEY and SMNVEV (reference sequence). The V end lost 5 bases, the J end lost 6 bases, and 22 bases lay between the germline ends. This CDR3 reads CASSPPGTPVLDGYTF. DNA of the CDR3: TGTGCCAGCAGTCCGCCAGGGACCCCCGTTCTCGATGGCTACACCTTC.

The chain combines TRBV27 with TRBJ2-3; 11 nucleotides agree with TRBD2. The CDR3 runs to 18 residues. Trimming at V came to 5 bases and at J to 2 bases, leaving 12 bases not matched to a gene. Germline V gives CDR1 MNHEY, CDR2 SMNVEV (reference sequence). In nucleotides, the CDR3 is TGTGCCAGCAGTGATAGACTAGCGGGAAGGCTAACCACAGATACGCAGTATTTT. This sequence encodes CASSDRLAGRLTTDTQYF.

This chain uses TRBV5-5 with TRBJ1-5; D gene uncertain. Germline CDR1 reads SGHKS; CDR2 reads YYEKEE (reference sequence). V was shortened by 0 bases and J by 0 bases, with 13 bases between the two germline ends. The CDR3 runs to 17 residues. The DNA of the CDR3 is TGTGCCAGCAGCTTGGGCGCGGCAGCAAGTAGCAATCAGCCCCAGCATTTT. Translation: CASSLGAAASSNQPQHF. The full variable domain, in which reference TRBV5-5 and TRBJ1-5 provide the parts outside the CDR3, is DAGVTQSPTHLIKTRGQQVTLRCSPISGHKSVSWYQQVLGQGPQFIFQYYEKEERGRGNFPDRFSARQFPNYSSELNVNALLLGDSALYLCASSLGAAASSNQPQHFGDGTRLSIL.

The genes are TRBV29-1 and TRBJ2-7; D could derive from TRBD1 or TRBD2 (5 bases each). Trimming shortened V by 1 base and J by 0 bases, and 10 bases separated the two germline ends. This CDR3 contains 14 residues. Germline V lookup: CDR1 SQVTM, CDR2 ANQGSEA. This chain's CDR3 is CSVEVPGTSYEQYF. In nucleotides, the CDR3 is TGCAGCGTTGAAGTTCCCGGGACCTCCTACGAGCAGTACTTC.